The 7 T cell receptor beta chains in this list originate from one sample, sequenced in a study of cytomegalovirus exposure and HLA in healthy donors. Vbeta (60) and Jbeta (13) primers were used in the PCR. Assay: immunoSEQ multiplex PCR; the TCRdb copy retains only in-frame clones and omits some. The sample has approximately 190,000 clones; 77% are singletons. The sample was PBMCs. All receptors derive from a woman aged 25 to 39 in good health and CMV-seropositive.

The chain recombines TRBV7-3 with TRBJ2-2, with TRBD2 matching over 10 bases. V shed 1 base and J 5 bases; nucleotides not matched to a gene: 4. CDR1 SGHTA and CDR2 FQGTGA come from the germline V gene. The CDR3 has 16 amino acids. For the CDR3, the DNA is TGTGCCAGCAGCTTAATAGCGGGAGGAGGAACCGGGGAGCTGTTTTTT. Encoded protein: CASSLIAGGGTGELFF.

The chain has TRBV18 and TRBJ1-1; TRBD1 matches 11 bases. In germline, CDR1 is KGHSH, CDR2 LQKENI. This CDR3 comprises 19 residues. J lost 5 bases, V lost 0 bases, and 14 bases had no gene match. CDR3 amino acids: CASSPPNRDRGTYRTEAFF. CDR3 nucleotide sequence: TGTGCCAGCTCACCACCAAACCGGGACAGGGGGACGTATCGGACTGAAGCTTTCTTT.

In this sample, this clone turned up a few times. The CDR3 DNA is TGTGCCAGCAGCCACGGGACAGGGGGTATGAACACTGAAGCTTTCTTT. This encodes CASSHGTGGMNTEAFF. The chain combines TRBV5-4 with TRBJ1-1; 11 bases match TRBD1. CDR3 length: 16 residues. Germline V gene sequence: CDR1 SGHNT, CDR2 YYREEE (reference sequence). V lost 4 bases, J lost 0 bases, and 5 bases stayed unmatched.

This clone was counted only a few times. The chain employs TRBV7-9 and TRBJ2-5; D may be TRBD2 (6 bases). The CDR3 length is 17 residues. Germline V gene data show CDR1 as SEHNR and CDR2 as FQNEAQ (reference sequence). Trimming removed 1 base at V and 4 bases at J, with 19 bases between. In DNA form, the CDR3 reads TGTGCCAGCAGCTTAGGCCAGGGAGGTGGTTCTGGAGAGACCCAGTACTTC. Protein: CASSLGQGGGSGETQYF.

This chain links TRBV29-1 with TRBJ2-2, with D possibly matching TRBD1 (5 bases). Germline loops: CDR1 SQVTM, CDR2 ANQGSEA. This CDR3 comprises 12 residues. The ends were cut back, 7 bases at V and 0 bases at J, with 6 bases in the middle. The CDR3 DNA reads TGCAGCGGACAGACGAACACCGGGGAGCTGTTTTTT. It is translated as CSGQTNTGELFF.

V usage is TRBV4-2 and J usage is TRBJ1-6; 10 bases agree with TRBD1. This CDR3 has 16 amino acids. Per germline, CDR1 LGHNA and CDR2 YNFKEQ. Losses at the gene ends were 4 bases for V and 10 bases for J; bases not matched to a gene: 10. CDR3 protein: CASSREQGQGGSPLHF. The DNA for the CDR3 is TGTGCCAGCAGCCGAGAGCAAGGACAGGGGGGATCACCCCTCCACTTT.

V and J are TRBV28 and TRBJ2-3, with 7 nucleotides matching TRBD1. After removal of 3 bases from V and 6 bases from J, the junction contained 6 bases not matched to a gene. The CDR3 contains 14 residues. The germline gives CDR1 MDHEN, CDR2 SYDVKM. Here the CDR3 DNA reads TGTGCCAGCAGTTTCGACAGGGCCACTGATACGCAGTATTTT. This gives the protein CASSFDRATDTQYF.